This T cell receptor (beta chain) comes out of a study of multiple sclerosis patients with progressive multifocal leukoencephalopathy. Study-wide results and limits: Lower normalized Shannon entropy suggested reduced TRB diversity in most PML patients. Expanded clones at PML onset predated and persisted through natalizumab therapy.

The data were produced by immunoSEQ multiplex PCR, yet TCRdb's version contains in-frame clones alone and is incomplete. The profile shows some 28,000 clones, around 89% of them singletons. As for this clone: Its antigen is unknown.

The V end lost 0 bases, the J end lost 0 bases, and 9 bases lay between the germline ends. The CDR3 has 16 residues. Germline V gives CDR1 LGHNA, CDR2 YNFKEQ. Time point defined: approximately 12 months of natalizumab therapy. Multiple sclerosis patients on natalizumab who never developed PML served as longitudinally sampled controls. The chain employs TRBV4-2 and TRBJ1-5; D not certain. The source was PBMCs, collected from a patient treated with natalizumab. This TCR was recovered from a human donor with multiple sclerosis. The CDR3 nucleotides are TGTGCCAGCAGCCAAGATTTCACAGTTAGCAATCAGCCCCAGCATTTT. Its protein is CASSQDFTVSNQPQHF.